This T cell receptor beta chain appears in the sequencing data of a study of technical replicates of blood from a handful of donors. The CDR3 extends over 12 amino acids. The ends were cut back, 5 bases at V and 3 bases at J, with 11 bases in the middle. Per the germline V gene, CDR1 is GTSNPN and CDR2 is SVGIG (reference sequence). Profiling relied on immunoSEQ multiplex PCR, and the TCRdb table lists in-frame clones only, not all of them. Of approximately 87,000 clones listed, around 95% were seen once; the top ten hold 0.34%. The sequenced material came from T cells isolated from PBMCs. This receptor was identified in a human donor in good health. J is TRBJ2-7 and V is TRBV30; D possibly corresponds to TRBD1 (5 bases). DNA for the CDR3: TGTGCCTGGGGATCCCAGGGCTACGAGCAGTACTTC. Translating it yields CAWGSQGYEQYF.